A single sample is the source of the 32 T cell receptor beta chains below, sequenced in a study of CD8 T cells in Susac syndrome. Random hexamers were used to reverse transcribe the RNA input (roughly 0.5 to 1 ug). TCRdb passed the immunoSEQ multiplex PCR reads through MiXCR, listing each CDR3 protein once. The data hold approximately 280,000 distinct CDR3 sequences, with roughly 85% observed a single time. The specimen was CD8+ T cells from PBMCs. Receptor source: a human donor with multiple sclerosis.

The chain uses TRBV30 and TRBJ2-3, with 14 bases identical to TRBD2. CDR1 and CDR2 from the germline V gene are GTSNPN and SVGIG (reference sequence). The CDR3 is made up of 15 amino acids. J gave up 1 base and V 5 bases, and 2 bases lay outside the gene matches. DNA of the CDR3: TGTGCCTGGGGACTAGCGGGAGGACGCACAGATACGCAGTATTTT. Its translation is CAWGLAGGRTDTQYF.

The rearrangement uses TRBV5-5 and TRBJ2-1, with 7 bases identical to TRBD2. The junction had 10 bases not matched to a gene; V was cut back by 4 bases and J by 6 bases. Germline V gives CDR1 SGHKS, CDR2 YYEKEE (reference sequence). The CDR3 extends over 15 amino acids. The CDR3, as DNA: TGTGCCAGCAGCGACGGGACTACACCTCTCAATGAGCAGTTCTTC. As protein: CASSDGTTPLNEQFF.

This clonotype was picked up one time. The gene calls are TRBV11-2 and TRBJ2-1; 7 bases are shared with TRBD2. Germline CDR1 and CDR2: SGHAT and FQNNGV. The CDR3 covers 16 residues. V shed 5 bases, J shed 6 bases, and the junction held 13 bases outside the gene matches. The CDR3 nucleotides read TGTGCCAGCAGCCCTCCTTCGGCGGGAGTGGGCAATGAGCAGTTCTTC. It translates to CASSPPSAGVGNEQFF.

The chain combines TRBV28 with TRBJ1-3; a weak D match, TRBD1 (5 bases). The germline V and J ends were trimmed by 5 bases and 8 bases, with 16 bases remaining between them. The CDR3 is 14 amino acids. Germline V gives CDR1 MDHEN, CDR2 SYDVKM. CDR3 loop: CASSPGLPADTIYF. As DNA, the CDR3 is TGTGCCAGCAGTCCGGGGCTTCCCGCGGACACCATATATTTT.

The chain joins TRBV7-3 to TRBJ2-7, with a tentative D call TRBD2 (6 bases). This CDR3 spans 15 amino acids. Germline assignment: CDR1 SGHTA and CDR2 FQGTGA. Trimming left V 2 bases short and J 5 bases short, with 16 bases between. CDR3 nucleotides: TGTGCCAGCAGCTTACGTCCTTGGGGGGTAGACGAGCAGTACTTC. Translated, it gives CASSLRPWGVDEQYF.

The CDR3 region is CAISEFLPRTGTGGSSGANVLTF. The CDR3 coding sequence is TGTGCCATCAGTGAGTTCCTGCCCCGAACCGGGACAGGGGGTTCGTCTGGGGCCAACGTCCTGACTTTC. V gene TRBV10-3 combines with J gene TRBJ2-6; TRBD1 agrees at 11 bases. Germline loops: CDR1 ENHRY, CDR2 SYGVKD. The ends lost 1 base at V and 1 base at J; junction bases unmatched: 18. This CDR3 comprises 23 residues.

This chain joins TRBV7-9 and TRBJ2-7; 11 bases align to TRBD2. Looked up from germline, CDR1 is SEHNR and CDR2 is FQNEAQ (reference sequence). CDR3 length: 17 amino acids. Trimming cost V 5 bases and J 1 base; bases outside gene matches: 10. The CDR3 DNA sequence: TGTGCCAGCAGCGGACCGGGACTAGCGGTGCTTTCCTACGAGCAGTACTTC. Its protein is CASSGPGLAVLSYEQYF.

The chain is built from TRBV28 and TRBJ1-5; D is unresolved. The CDR3 sequence is 14 residues long. Germline values: CDR1 MDHEN, CDR2 SYDVKM. V dropped 7 bases and J dropped 0 bases, with 10 bases sitting between them. As DNA, the CDR3 is TGTGCCAGCAACGACGTACCTAGCAATCAGCCCCAGCATTTT. It specifies CASNDVPSNQPQHF.

The V gene is TRBV3-1, the J gene TRBJ2-7, with D unresolved. The germline V gene encodes CDR1 LGHDT and CDR2 YNNKEL (reference sequence). The CDR3 runs to 14 residues. With 5 bases removed from V and 3 bases from J, the gap between germline ends came to 14 bases. This chain's CDR3 is CASSARQLDYEQYF. The CDR3 DNA is TGTGCCAGCAGCGCCCGACAACTTGACTACGAGCAGTACTTC.

V is TRBV5-1 and J is TRBJ2-2; the D gene is possibly TRBD1 (5 bases). From germline, CDR1 is SGHRS and CDR2 YFSETQ. The CDR3 sequence is 15 residues long. Trimming removed 3 bases from V and 6 bases from J, with 15 bases in between. CDR3 sequence: CASSYPTGDAGELFF. The CDR3 coding sequence is TGCGCCAGCAGCTACCCCACAGGAGACGCCGGGGAGCTGTTTTTT. Full variable domain (rest looked up from reference TRBV5-1 and TRBJ2-2): KAGVTQTPRYLIKTRGQQVTLSCSPISGHRSVSWYQQTPGQGLQFLFEYFSETQRNKGNFPGRFSGRQFSNSRSEMNVSTLELGDSALYLCASSYPTGDAGELFFGEGSRLTVL.

The chain uses TRBV7-9 and TRBJ2-3, with D perhaps being TRBD1 or TRBD2 (5 bases each). This CDR3 has 13 residues. The germline CDR1 and CDR2 sequences are SEHNR and FQNEAQ (reference sequence). V dropped 5 bases and J dropped 9 bases, with 15 bases sitting between them. This chain's CDR3 is CASSPSEGSTQYF. The DNA of the CDR3 is TGTGCCAGCAGCCCCTCCGAGGGGAGCACGCAGTATTTT.

This clonotype was found once. The rearrangement uses TRBV13 and TRBJ2-5; D perhaps matches TRBD2 (6 bases). CDR1 is PRHDT and CDR2 is FYEKMQ in the germline V gene (reference sequence). The CDR3 loop spans 16 amino acids. V gave up 0 bases and J gave up 2 bases, with 13 bases separating them. Here the CDR3 reads CASSLGGSGIQETQYF. CDR3 coding DNA: TGTGCCAGCAGCTTAGGCGGTAGCGGCATACAAGAGACCCAGTACTTC.

The chain couples TRBV7-9 to TRBJ2-1, with D possibly being TRBD2 (5 bases). V lost 3 bases and J lost 8, with 17 bases in between. Germline V gene sequence: CDR1 SEHNR, CDR2 FQNEAQ (reference sequence). This CDR3 spans 15 amino acids. In DNA, the CDR3 is TGTGCCAGCAGCTTTGGAGGATTCGGTGATTATGAGCAGTTCTTC. This codes for CASSFGGFGDYEQFF.

CDR3 sequence: CSARDGSGRGVETQYF. Here the CDR3 DNA reads TGCAGTGCTAGAGATGGAAGCGGGAGAGGGGTAGAGACCCAGTACTTC. The J gene is TRBJ2-5, the V gene TRBV20-1; 8 bases agree with TRBD2. In germline, CDR1 is DFQATT, CDR2 SNEGSKA (reference sequence). CDR3 size: 16 residues. V lost 0 bases and J lost 4; bases outside the gene matches: 10.

CDR3 nucleotides: TGTGCCAGCAGAACAAATAGCGGGAGCTCAGAGACCCAGTACTTC. It yields the protein CASRTNSGSSETQYF. The J gene is TRBJ2-5, the V gene TRBV27; 9 bases align to TRBD2. Germline V gene lookup returns CDR1 MNHEY and CDR2 SMNVEV (reference sequence). The CDR3 covers 15 residues. Trimming cost V 6 bases and J 4 bases; bases outside gene matches: 9.

For the CDR3, the DNA is TGTGCCAGCAGGCACCAGGGGGCGGGGAATGGCTACACCTTC. Protein product: CASRHQGAGNGYTF. V gene TRBV12-3 or TRBV12-4 combines with J gene TRBJ1-2; 8 bases match TRBD1. The junction had 9 bases not matched to a gene; V was cut back by 6 bases and J by 6 bases. The CDR3 runs to 14 residues.

The chain joins TRBV30 to TRBJ1-5; 8 bases agree with TRBD1. After removal of 6 bases from V and 4 bases from J, the junction contained 23 bases not matched to a gene. The CDR3 totals 19 residues. Germline values: CDR1 GTSNPN, CDR2 SVGIG (reference sequence). DNA for the CDR3: TGTGCCTGCCGACTCGGACAGGGCCCGAGGAGCACAACAAATCAGCCCCAGCATTTT. Translation: CACRLGQGPRSTTNQPQHF.

The chain employs TRBV10-1 and TRBJ1-3; TRBD1 matches 9 bases. The CDR3 has 15 residues. CDR1 and CDR2 (germline): WNHNN, SYGVQD (reference sequence). Trimming removed 6 bases from V and 4 bases from J; junction bases left unmatched: 7. CDR3 region: CASSGGQGRGNTIYF. CDR3 in DNA: TGCGCCAGCAGCGGCGGACAGGGGAGAGGAAACACCATATATTTT.

The gene calls are TRBV29-1 and TRBJ2-7; D might be TRBD1 (6 bases). This CDR3 is 12 amino acids long. Germline CDR1 SQVTM, CDR2 ANQGSEA. V was clipped by 5 bases and J by 7 bases, with 15 bases between them. DNA for the CDR3: TGCAGCGTTCAACAGGGTTGGGAGGAGCAGTACTTC. Amino acid sequence: CSVQQGWEEQYF.

With respect to this clonotype: Given the absence of the conserved phenylalanine or tryptophan at the CDR3 end, a read error is likely. The CDR3 DNA reads TGTGCCAGTGAACAGGCCTACAATGAGCAGTTCCTC. It yields the protein CASEQAYNEQFL. The chain is built from TRBV2 and TRBJ2-1; tentatively, D is TRBD1 (5 bases). This CDR3 comprises 12 residues. CDR1 and CDR2 from the germline V gene are SNHLY and FYNNEI. V lost 9 bases and J 2 bases, leaving 8 bases between the germline ends.

The genes are TRBV27 and TRBJ2-1, with D tentatively TRBD2 (6 bases). The CDR3 extends over 11 amino acids. V lost 8 bases, J lost 8 bases, and 10 bases lay in between. From germline, CDR1 is MNHEY and CDR2 SMNVEV (reference sequence). In DNA, the CDR3 is TGTGCCAGCGGGGACTTTTATGAGCAGTTCTTC. Its translation is CASGDFYEQFF.

The chain has TRBV9 and TRBJ2-5; 11 bases are shared with TRBD1. The V segment lost 2 bases and the J segment 3 bases; nucleotides outside the gene matches: 3. Per germline, CDR1 SGDLS and CDR2 YYNGEE. The CDR3 is 15 residues long. The CDR3 region has the DNA TGTGCCAGCAGCGTGGGGACAGGGGGGGAAGAGACCCAGTACTTC. It is translated as CASSVGTGGEETQYF.

This clonotype appeared a single time. The CDR3 is CASSFTTAVWETQYF. The CDR3 DNA sequence: TGTGCCAGCAGCTTTACAACCGCAGTGTGGGAGACCCAGTACTTC. The V call is TRBV13, the J call TRBJ2-5; D is uncertain. V lost 3 bases to trimming and J lost 5 bases, with 16 bases between them. Per germline, CDR1 PRHDT and CDR2 FYEKMQ (reference sequence). The CDR3 contains 15 residues.

V and J are TRBV4-1 and TRBJ2-6; 12 nucleotides match TRBD1. The CDR3 loop spans 19 amino acids. V was clipped by 3 bases and J by 1 base; unmatched bases: 7. CDR1 and CDR2 (germline): MGHRA, YSYEKL. The CDR3 DNA follows: TGCGCCAGCAGCCATCTGTCGGGACAGGGGGCTTCTGGGGCCAACGTCCTGACTTTC. This codes for CASSHLSGQGASGANVLTF.

This chain joins TRBV7-9 and TRBJ1-3; 9 bases align to TRBD1. Looked up from germline, CDR1 is SEHNR and CDR2 is FQNEAQ (reference sequence). This CDR3 spans 16 amino acids. Trimming at V came to 5 bases and at J to 5 bases, leaving 10 bases not matched to a gene. CDR3 sequence: CASSGPGTGTRNTIYF. The CDR3 DNA reads as TGTGCCAGCAGCGGCCCCGGGACAGGGACCCGAAACACCATATATTTT. Complete variable domain (other parts from reference TRBV7-9 and TRBJ1-3): DTGVSQNPRHKITKRGQNVTFRCDPISEHNRLYWYRQTLGQGPEFLTYFQNEAQLEKSRLLSDRFSAERPKGSFSTLEIQRTEQGDSAMYLCASSGPGTGTRNTIYFGEGSWLTVV.

The rearrangement uses TRBV7-3 and TRBJ2-5; D is possibly TRBD1 (6 bases). The CDR3 spans 13 residues. CDR1 and CDR2 (germline): SGHTA, FQGTGA. Deletions cut 5 bases from V and 4 bases from J, with 11 bases between. CDR3 nucleotide sequence: TGTGCCAGCAGCCAATCAGGGGCAGAGACCCAGTACTTC. Residues: CASSQSGAETQYF.

The chain joins TRBV6-5 to TRBJ2-3; 11 nucleotides align to TRBD2. The germline CDR1 and CDR2 sequences are MNHEY and SVGAGI. V trimming: 4 bases; J trimming: 4 bases; junction bases outside the gene matches: 4. The CDR3 has 15 amino acids. CDR3 bases: TGTGCCAGCAGTTTTAGCGGGAGGGCCGCAGATACGCAGTATTTT. This gives the protein CASSFSGRAADTQYF.

J is TRBJ2-7 and V is TRBV12-3 or TRBV12-4; the match to TRBD1 covers 10 bases. With 5 bases clipped from V and 3 bases from J, the junction kept 4 bases outside the gene matches. The CDR3 has 14 amino acids. The CDR3 DNA sequence: TGTGCCAGCAGTGGACAGGGGGGATTCTACGAGCAGTACTTC. As protein: CASSGQGGFYEQYF.

V usage is TRBV9 and J usage is TRBJ2-7, with D possibly TRBD2 on 6 matching bases. Trimming stripped 0 bases from V and 0 bases from J, with 28 bases between. Germline V lookup: CDR1 SGDLS, CDR2 YYNGEE. This CDR3 region has 21 residues. CDR3 residues: CASSVAVRGRKTHPSSYEQYF. CDR3 nucleotides: TGTGCCAGCAGCGTAGCTGTGCGGGGACGGAAAACCCACCCAAGCTCCTACGAGCAGTACTTC. Using reference TRBV9 and TRBJ2-7 for the parts outside the CDR3, the full variable domain is DSGVTQTPKHLITATGQRVTLRCSPRSGDLSVYWYQQSLDQGLQFLIQYYNGEERAKGNILERFSAQQFPDLHSELNLSSLELGDSALYFCASSVAVRGRKTHPSSYEQYFGPGTRLTVT.

This sequence joins TRBV19 and TRBJ1-5; D is unclear. Germline CDR1 and CDR2: LNHDA and SQIVND (reference sequence). The CDR3 extends over 14 amino acids. The V and J ends lost 3 bases and 6 bases respectively, with 12 bases between them. CDR3 nucleotide sequence: TGTGCCAGTAGTATGGCGGGGATGGGTCAGCCCCAGCATTTT. The encoded protein is CASSMAGMGQPQHF.

The rearrangement links TRBV27 to TRBJ2-7; 9 nucleotides match TRBD1. Germline CDR1 is MNHEY and CDR2 is SMNVEV (reference sequence). V lost 6 bases to trimming and J lost 2 bases; unmatched junction nucleotides: 8. This CDR3 is built from 15 residues. For the CDR3, the DNA is TGTGCCAGCAGCCGCGGGGGACAGGGACCCTACGAGCAGTACTTC. Translated, it gives CASSRGGQGPYEQYF.

This rearrangement joins TRBV13 to TRBJ2-1, with D unclear. V was cut by 2 bases and J by 6 bases, with 8 bases left in between. The CDR3 is 13 amino acids. Germline V lookup: CDR1 PRHDT, CDR2 FYEKMQ (reference sequence). CDR3 amino acids: CASSLNPSNEQFF. The CDR3 DNA reads TGTGCCAGCAGCTTAAACCCCAGCAATGAGCAGTTCTTC. Drawing the rest from reference TRBV13 and TRBJ2-1, the complete variable domain is AAGVIQSPRHLIKEKRETATLKCYPIPRHDTVYWYQQGPGQDPQFLISFYEKMQSDKGSIPDRFSAQQFSDYHSELNMSSLELGDSALYFCASSLNPSNEQFFGPGTRLTVL.